This TCR beta chain was captured in a study of cytotoxic CD8 clonotypes in ibrutinib-treated CLL. The overall study: The response samples were taken once patients had been treated for a median of around 11 months, range 6 to 36. Samples yielded averages of around 280,000 productive templates and fewer than 100,000 productive rearrangements.

In the case of this clone: Its antigen is undetermined.

Here immunoSEQ multiplex PCR was the method, and the copy in TCRdb shows in-frame clones only, minus some. The sample has approximately 23,000 clones; roughly 80% are singletons. Genomic DNA in an amount of around 2 micrograms was extracted from cryopreserved PBMCs and used for the preparation of TCR beta libraries. Study-wide results and limits: The study found baseline clonality above age-matched healthy donors, tracking circulating CD8+ T-cell counts.

This sequence was found in a human donor with chronic lymphocytic leukemia. This specimen was PBMCs, taken before ibrutinib treatment.

The DNA for the CDR3 is TGTGCCAGCAGTTTTCTGGGGGGCAACACTGAAGCTTTCTTT. Translating gives CASSFLGGNTEAFF. V and J are TRBV27 and TRBJ1-1; D possibly corresponds to TRBD1 (6 bases). From germline, CDR1 is MNHEY and CDR2 SMNVEV (reference sequence). The CDR3 has 14 residues. Trimming left V 3 bases short and J 2 bases short, with 10 bases between.